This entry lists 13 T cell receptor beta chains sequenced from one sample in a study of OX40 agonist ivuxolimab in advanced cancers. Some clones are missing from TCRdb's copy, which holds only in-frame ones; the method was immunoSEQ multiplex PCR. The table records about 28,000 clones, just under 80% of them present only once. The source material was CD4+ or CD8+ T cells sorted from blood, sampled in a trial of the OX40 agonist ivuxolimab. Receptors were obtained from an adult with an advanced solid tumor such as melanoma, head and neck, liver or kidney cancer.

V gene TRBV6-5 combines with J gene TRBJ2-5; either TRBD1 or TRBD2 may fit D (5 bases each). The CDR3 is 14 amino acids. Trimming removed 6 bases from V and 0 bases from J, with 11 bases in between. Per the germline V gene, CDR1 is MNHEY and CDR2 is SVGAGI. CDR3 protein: CASRGDVNQETQYF. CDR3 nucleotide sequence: TGTGCCAGCAGGGGGGACGTAAACCAAGAGACCCAGTACTTC.

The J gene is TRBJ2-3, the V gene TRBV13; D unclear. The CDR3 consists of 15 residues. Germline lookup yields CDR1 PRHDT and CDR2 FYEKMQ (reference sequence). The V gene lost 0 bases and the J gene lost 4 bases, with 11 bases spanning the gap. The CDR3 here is CASSLGLQRPDTQYF. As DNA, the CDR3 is TGTGCCAGCAGCTTAGGGCTTCAACGCCCAGATACGCAGTATTTT. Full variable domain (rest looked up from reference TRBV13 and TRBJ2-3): AAGVIQSPRHLIKEKRETATLKCYPIPRHDTVYWYQQGPGQDPQFLISFYEKMQSDKGSIPDRFSAQQFSDYHSELNMSSLELGDSALYFCASSLGLQRPDTQYFGPGTRLTVL.

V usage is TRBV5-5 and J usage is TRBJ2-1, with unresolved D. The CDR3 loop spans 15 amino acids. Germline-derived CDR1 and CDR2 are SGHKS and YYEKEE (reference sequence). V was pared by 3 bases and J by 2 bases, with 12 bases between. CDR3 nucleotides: TGTGCCAGCAGCTCCTGGACCGAGACCTACAATGAGCAGTTCTTC. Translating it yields CASSSWTETYNEQFF.

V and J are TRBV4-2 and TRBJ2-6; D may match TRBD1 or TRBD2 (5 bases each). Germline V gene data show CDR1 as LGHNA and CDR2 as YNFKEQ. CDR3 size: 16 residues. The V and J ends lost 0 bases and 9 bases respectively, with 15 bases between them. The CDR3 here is CASSQDRDEGINVLTF. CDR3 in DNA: TGTGCCAGCAGCCAAGATAGGGATGAGGGGATCAACGTCCTGACTTTC.

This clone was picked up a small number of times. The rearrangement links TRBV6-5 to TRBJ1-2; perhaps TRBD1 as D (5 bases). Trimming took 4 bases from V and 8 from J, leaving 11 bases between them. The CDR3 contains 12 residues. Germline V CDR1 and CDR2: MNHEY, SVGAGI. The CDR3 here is CASSSPGWGYTF. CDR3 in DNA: TGTGCCAGCAGTTCCCCAGGGTGGGGCTACACCTTC.

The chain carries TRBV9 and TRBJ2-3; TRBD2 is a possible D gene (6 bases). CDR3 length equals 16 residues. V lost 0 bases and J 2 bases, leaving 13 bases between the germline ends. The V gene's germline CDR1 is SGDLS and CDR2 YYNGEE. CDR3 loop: CASSVAEGWVTDTQYF. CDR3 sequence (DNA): TGTGCCAGCAGCGTAGCGGAGGGTTGGGTCACAGATACGCAGTATTTT. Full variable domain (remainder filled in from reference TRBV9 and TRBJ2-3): DSGVTQTPKHLITATGQRVTLRCSPRSGDLSVYWYQQSLDQGLQFLIQYYNGEERAKGNILERFSAQQFPDLHSELNLSSLELGDSALYFCASSVAEGWVTDTQYFGPGTRLTVL.

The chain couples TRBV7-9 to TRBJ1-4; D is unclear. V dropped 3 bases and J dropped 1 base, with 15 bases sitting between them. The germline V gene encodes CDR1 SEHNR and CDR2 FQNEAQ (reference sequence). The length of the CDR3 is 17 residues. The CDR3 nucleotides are TGTGCCAGCAGCTTTCCGCGCGGGGTGGGAACTAATGAAAAACTGTTTTTT. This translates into CASSFPRGVGTNEKLFF.

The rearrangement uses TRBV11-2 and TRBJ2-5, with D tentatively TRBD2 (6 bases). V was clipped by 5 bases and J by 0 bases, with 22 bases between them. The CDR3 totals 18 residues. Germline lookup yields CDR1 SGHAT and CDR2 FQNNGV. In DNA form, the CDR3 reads TGTGCCAGCAGCGCAAATCTCTGGCGGGGAACAAACCAAGAGACCCAGTACTTC. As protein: CASSANLWRGTNQETQYF.

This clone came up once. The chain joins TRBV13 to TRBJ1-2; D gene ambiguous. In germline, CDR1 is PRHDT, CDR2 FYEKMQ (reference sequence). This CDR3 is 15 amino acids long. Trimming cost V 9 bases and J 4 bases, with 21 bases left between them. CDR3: CASSHPRAGGYGYTF. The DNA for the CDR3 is TGTGCCAGTTCCCATCCGCGAGCAGGCGGCTATGGCTACACCTTC. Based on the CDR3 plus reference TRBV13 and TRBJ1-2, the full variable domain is AAGVIQSPRHLIKEKRETATLKCYPIPRHDTVYWYQQGPGQDPQFLISFYEKMQSDKGSIPDRFSAQQFSDYHSELNMSSLELGDSALYFCASSHPRAGGYGYTFGSGTRLTVV.

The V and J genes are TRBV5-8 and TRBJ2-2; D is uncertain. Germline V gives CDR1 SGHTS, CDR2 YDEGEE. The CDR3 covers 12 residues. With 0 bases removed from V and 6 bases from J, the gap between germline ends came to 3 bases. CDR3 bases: TGTGCCAGCAGCTTGGGCGCCGGGGAGCTGTTTTTT. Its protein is CASSLGAGELFF.

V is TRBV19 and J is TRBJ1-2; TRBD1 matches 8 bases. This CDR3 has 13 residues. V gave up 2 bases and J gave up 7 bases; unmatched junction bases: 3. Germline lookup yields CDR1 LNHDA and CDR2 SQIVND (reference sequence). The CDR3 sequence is CASSITGGSGYTF. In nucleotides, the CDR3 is TGTGCCAGTAGTATAACAGGGGGGTCTGGCTACACCTTC.

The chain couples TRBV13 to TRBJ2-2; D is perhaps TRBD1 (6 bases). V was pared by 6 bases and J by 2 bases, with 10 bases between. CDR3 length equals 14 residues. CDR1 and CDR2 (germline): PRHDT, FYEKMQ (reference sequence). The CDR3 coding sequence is TGTGCCAGCAGGAGGGGGAGAAACACCGGGGAGCTGTTTTTT. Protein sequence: CASRRGRNTGELFF.

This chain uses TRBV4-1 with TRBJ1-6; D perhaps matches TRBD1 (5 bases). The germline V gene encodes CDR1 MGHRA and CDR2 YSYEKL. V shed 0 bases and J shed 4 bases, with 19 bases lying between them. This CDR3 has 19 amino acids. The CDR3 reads CASSQESSRARGYNSPLHF. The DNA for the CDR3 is TGCGCCAGCAGCCAAGAAAGTAGCAGGGCGAGGGGATATAATTCACCCCTCCACTTT.